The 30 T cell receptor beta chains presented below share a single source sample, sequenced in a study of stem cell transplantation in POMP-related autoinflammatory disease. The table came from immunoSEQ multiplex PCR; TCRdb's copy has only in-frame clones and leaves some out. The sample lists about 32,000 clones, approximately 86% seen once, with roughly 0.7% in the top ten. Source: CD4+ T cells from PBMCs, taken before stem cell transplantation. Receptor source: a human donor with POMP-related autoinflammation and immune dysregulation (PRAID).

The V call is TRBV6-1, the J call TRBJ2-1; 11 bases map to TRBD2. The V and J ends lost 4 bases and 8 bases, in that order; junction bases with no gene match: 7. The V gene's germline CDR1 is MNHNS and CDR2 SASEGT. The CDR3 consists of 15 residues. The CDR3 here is CASSGLAGQWDEQFF. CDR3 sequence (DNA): TGTGCCAGCAGTGGACTAGCGGGGCAATGGGATGAGCAGTTCTTC.

The CDR3 reads CASSPRNFQETQYF. CDR3 DNA: TGTGCCAGCTCACCACGGAACTTCCAAGAGACCCAGTACTTC. The rearrangement links TRBV18 to TRBJ2-5; D is ambiguous. This CDR3 region has 14 residues. Trimming left V 1 base short and J 1 base short, with 7 bases between. CDR1 KGHSH and CDR2 LQKENI come from the germline V gene.

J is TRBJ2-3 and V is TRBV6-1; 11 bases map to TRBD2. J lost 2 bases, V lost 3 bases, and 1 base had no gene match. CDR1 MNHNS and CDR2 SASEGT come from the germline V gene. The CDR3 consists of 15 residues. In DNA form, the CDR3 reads TGTGCCAGCAGTGAGGGACTAGCGGACACAGATACGCAGTATTTT. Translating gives CASSEGLADTDTQYF.

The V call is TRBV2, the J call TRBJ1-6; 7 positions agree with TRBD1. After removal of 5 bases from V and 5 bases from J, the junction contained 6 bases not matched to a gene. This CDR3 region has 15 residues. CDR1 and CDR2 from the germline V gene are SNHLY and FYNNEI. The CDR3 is CASSLRQGNNSPLHF. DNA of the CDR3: TGTGCCAGCAGTCTCCGACAGGGCAATAATTCACCCCTCCACTTT. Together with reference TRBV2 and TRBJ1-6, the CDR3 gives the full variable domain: EPEVTQTPSHQVTQMGQEVILRCVPISNHLYFYWYRQILGQKVEFLVSFYNNEISEKSEIFDDQFSVERPDGSNFTLKIRSTKLEDSAMYFCASSLRQGNNSPLHFGNGTRLTVT.

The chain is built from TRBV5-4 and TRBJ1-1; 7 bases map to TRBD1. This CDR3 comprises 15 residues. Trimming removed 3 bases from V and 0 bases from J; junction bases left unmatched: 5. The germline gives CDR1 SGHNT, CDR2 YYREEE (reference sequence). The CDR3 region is CASSSGQTLNTEAFF. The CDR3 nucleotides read TGTGCCAGCAGCTCGGGACAGACCCTGAACACTGAAGCTTTCTTT.

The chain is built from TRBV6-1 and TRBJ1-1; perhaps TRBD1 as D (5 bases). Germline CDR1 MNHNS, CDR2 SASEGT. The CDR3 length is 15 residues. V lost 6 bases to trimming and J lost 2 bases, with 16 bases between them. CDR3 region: CASRAIGQINTEAFF. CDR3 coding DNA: TGTGCCAGCAGGGCTATAGGACAAATAAACACTGAAGCTTTCTTT.

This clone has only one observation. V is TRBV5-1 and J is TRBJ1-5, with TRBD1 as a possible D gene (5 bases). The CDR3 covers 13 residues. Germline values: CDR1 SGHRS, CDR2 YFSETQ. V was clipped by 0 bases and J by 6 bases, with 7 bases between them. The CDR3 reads CASSLEGAQPQHF. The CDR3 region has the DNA TGCGCCAGCAGCTTGGAAGGGGCTCAGCCCCAGCATTTT.

The CDR3 nucleotides are TGTGCCAGCAGTTCGGGGGACAGACATTACAATGAGCAGTTCTTC. It is translated as CASSSGDRHYNEQFF. The chain employs TRBV6-5 and TRBJ2-1; D perhaps matches TRBD1 (7 bases). Germline V gives CDR1 MNHEY, CDR2 SVGAGI. V was trimmed by 4 bases and J by 4 bases, leaving 14 bases between them. The CDR3 is made up of 15 amino acids.

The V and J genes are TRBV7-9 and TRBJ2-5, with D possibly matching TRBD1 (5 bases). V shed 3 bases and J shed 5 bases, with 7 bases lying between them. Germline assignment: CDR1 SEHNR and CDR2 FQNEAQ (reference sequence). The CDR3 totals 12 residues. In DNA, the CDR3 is TGTGCCAGCAGCTTTAGACAGGAGACCCAGTACTTC. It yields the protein CASSFRQETQYF.

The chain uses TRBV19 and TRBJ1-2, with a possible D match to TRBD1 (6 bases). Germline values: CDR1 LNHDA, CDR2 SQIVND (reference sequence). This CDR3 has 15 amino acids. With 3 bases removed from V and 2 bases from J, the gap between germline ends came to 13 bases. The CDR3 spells CASSIAQTGNYGYTF. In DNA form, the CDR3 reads TGTGCCAGTAGTATTGCGCAAACAGGGAACTATGGCTACACCTTC.

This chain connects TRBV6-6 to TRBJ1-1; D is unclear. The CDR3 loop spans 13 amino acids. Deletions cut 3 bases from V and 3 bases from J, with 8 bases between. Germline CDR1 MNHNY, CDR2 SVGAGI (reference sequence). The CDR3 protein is CASSYPRDTEAFF. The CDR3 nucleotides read TGTGCCAGCAGTTATCCGAGAGACACTGAAGCTTTCTTT.

The CDR3 protein is CASRQRGRGDEKLFF. The CDR3 DNA reads TGTGCCAGTAGGCAGAGGGGCCGGGGTGATGAAAAACTGTTTTTT. This sequence joins TRBV19 and TRBJ1-4; tentative D call: TRBD1 (5 bases). This CDR3 is built from 15 residues. Germline assignment: CDR1 LNHDA and CDR2 SQIVND (reference sequence). Trimming pared 6 bases from V and 6 bases from J, leaving 17 bases between.

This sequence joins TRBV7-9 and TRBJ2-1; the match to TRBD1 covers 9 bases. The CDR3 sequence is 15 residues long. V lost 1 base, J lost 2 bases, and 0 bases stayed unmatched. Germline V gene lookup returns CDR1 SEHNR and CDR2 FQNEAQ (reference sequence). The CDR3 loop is CASSLGQGAYNEQFF. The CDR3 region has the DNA TGTGCCAGCAGCTTAGGACAGGGGGCCTACAATGAGCAGTTCTTC.

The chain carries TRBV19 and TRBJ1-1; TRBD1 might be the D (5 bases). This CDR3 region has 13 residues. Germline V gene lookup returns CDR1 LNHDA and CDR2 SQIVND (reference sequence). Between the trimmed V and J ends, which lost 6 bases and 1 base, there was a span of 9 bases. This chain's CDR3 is CASRETANTEAFF. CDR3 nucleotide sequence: TGTGCCAGTAGGGAGACAGCGAACACTGAAGCTTTCTTT.

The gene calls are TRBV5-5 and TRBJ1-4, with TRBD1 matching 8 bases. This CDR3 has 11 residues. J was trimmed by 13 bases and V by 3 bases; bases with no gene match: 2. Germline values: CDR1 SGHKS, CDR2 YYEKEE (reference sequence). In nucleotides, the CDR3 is TGTGCCAGCAGCTCCGGACAGGGACTGTTTTTT. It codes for CASSSGQGLFF. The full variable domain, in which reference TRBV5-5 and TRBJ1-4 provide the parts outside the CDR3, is DAGVTQSPTHLIKTRGQQVTLRCSPISGHKSVSWYQQVLGQGPQFIFQYYEKEERGRGNFPDRFSARQFPNYSSELNVNALLLGDSALYLCASSSGQGLFFGSGTQLSVL.

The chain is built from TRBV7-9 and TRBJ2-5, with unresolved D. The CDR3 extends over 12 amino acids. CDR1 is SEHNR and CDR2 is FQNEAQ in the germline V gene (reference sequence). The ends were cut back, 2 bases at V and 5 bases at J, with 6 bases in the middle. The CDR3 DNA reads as TGTGCCAGCAGCTTAATGGGGGAGACCCAGTACTTC. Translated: CASSLMGETQYF.

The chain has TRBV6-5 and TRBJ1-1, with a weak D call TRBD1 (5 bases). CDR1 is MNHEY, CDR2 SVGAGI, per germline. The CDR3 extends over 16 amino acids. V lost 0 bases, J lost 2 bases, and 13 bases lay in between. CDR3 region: CASSYSYYRSNTEAFF. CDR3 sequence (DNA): TGTGCCAGCAGTTACTCGTATTACAGGTCCAACACTGAAGCTTTCTTT.

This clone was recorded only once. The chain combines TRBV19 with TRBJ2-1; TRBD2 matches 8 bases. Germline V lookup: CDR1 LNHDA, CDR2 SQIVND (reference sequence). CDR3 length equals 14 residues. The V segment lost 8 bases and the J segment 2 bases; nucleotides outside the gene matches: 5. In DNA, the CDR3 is TGTGCCAGTTTTGCGGGAGGTGCCTACAATGAGCAGTTCTTC. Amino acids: CASFAGGAYNEQFF.

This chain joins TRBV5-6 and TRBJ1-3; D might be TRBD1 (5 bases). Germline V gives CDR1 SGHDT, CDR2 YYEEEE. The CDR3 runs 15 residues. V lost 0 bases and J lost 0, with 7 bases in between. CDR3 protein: CASSLAGGSGNTIYF. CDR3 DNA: TGTGCCAGCAGCTTGGCTGGGGGCTCTGGAAACACCATATATTTT.

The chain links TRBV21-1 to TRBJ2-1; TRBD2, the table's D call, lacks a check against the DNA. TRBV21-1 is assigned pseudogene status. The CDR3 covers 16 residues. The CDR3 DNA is TGTGCCAGCAGCACCCTGGGACTAGCGGAATACAATGAGCAGTTCTTC. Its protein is CASSTLGLAEYNEQFF.

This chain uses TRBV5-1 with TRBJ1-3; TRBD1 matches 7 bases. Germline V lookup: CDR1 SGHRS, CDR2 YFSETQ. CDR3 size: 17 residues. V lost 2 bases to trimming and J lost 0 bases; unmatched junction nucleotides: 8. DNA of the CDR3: TGCGCCAGCAGCTTAGGACAGGACTCCACCTCTGGAAACACCATATATTTT. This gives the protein CASSLGQDSTSGNTIYF.

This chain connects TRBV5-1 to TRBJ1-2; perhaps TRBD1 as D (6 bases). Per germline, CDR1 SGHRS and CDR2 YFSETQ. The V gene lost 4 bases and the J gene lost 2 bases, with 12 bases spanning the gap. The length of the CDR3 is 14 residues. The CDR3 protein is CASSAAGTNYGYTF. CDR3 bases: TGCGCCAGCAGCGCCGCCGGGACAAACTATGGCTACACCTTC.

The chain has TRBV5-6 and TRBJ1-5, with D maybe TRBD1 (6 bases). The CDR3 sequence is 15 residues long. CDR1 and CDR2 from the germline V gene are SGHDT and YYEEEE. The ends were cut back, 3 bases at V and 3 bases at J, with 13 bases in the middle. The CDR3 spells CASSYRQAPNQPQHF. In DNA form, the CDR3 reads TGTGCCAGCAGCTACAGACAGGCTCCCAATCAGCCCCAGCATTTT.

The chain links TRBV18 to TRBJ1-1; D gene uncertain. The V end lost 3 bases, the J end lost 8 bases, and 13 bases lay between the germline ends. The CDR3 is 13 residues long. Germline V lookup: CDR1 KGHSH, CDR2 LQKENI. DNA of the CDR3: TGTGCCAGCTCACCCATTCGGGGAACGGAAGCTTTCTTT. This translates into CASSPIRGTEAFF.

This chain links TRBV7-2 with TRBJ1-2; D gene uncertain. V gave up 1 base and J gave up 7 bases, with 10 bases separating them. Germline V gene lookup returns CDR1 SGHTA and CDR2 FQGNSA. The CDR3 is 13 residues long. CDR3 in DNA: TGTGCCAGCAGCTTAGGGCTTGATTTTGGCTACACCTTC. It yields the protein CASSLGLDFGYTF.

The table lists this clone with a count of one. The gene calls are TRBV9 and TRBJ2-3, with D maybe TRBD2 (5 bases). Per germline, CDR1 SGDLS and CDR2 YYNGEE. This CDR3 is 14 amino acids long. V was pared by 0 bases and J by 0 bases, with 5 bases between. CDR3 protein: CASSVGTSTDTQYF. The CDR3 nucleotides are TGTGCCAGCAGCGTAGGGACTAGCACAGATACGCAGTATTTT. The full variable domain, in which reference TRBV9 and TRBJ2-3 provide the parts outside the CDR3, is DSGVTQTPKHLITATGQRVTLRCSPRSGDLSVYWYQQSLDQGLQFLIQYYNGEERAKGNILERFSAQQFPDLHSELNLSSLELGDSALYFCASSVGTSTDTQYFGPGTRLTVL.

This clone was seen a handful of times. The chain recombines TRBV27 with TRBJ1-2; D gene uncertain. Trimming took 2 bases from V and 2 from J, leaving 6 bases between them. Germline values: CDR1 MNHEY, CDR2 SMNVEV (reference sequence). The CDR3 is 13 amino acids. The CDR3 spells CASSLRGNYGYTF. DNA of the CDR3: TGTGCCAGCAGTTTACGAGGGAACTATGGCTACACCTTC.

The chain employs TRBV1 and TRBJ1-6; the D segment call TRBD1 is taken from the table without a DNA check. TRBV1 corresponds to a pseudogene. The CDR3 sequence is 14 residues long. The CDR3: CTSSQAVGGSPLHF. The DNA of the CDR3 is TGCACCAGCAGCCAAGCGGTAGGGGGTTCACCCCTCCACTTT.

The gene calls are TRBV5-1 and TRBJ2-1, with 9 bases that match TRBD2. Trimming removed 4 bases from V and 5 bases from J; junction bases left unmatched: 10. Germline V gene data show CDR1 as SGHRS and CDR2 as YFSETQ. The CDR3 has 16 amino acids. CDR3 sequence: CASSPDSGRAHNEQFF. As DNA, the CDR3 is TGCGCCAGCAGCCCAGATAGCGGGAGAGCCCACAATGAGCAGTTCTTC.

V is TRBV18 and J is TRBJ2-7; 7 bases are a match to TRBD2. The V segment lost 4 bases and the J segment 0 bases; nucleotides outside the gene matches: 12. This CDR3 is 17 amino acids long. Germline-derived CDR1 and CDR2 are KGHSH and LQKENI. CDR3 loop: CASSRGLVGGSSYEQYF. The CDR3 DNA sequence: TGTGCCAGCTCACGAGGTCTTGTTGGCGGGAGCTCCTACGAGCAGTACTTC. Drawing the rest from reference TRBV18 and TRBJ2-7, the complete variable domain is NAGVMQNPRHLVRRRGQEARLRCSPMKGHSHVYWYRQLPEEGLKFMVYLQKENIIDESGMPKERFSAEFPKEGPSILRIQQVVRGDSAAYFCASSRGLVGGSSYEQYFGPGTRLTVT.